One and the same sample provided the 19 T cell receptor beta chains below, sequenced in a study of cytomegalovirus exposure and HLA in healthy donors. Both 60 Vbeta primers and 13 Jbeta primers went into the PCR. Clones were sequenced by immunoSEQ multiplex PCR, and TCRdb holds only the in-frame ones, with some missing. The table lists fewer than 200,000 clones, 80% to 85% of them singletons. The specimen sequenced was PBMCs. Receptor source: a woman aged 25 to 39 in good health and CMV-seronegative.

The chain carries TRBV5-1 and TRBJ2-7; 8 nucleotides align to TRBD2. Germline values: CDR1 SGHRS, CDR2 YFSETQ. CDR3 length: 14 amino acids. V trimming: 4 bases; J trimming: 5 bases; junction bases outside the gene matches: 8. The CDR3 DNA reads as TGCGCCAGCAGCACGGGACTAGTATTCAACGAGCAGTACTTC. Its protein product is CASSTGLVFNEQYF.

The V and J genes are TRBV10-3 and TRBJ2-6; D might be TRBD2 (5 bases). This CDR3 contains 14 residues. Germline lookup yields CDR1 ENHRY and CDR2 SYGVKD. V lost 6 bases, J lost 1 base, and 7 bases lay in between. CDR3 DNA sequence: TGTGCCATCAGGAGGGAATCTGGGGCCAACGTCCTGACTTTC. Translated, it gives CAIRRESGANVLTF.

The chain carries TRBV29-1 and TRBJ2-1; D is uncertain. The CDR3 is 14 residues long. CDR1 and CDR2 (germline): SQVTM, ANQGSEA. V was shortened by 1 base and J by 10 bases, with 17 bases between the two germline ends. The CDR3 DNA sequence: TGCAGCGTTGAAGGACCGGGTGCTCGGTGGGAGCAGTTCTTC. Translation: CSVEGPGARWEQFF.

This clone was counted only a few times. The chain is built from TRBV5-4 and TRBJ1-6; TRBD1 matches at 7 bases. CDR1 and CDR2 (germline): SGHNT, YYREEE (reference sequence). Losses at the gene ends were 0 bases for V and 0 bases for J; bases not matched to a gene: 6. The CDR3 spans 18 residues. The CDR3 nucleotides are TGTGCCAGCAGCTTGGCGGCAGGGGGTAGCTCCTATAATTCACCCCTCCACTTT. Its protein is CASSLAAGGSSYNSPLHF.

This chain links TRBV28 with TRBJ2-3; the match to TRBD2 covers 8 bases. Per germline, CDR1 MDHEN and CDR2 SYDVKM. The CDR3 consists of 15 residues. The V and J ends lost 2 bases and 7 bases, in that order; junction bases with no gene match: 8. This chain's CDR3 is CASSLGSGVSNTQYF. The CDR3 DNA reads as TGTGCCAGCAGTTTAGGTAGCGGGGTCTCCAATACGCAGTATTTT.

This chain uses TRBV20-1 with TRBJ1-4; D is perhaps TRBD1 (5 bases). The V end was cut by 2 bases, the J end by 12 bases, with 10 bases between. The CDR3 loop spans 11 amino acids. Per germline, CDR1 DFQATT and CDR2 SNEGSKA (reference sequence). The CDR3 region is CSARRGMELFF. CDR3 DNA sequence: TGCAGTGCTAGAAGGGGAATGGAACTGTTTTTT.

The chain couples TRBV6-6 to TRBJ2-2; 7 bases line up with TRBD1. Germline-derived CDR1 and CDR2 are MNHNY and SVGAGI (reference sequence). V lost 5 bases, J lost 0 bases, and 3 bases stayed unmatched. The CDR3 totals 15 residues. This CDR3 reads CASSQTGANTGELFF. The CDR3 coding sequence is TGTGCCAGCAGTCAAACAGGGGCGAACACCGGGGAGCTGTTTTTT.

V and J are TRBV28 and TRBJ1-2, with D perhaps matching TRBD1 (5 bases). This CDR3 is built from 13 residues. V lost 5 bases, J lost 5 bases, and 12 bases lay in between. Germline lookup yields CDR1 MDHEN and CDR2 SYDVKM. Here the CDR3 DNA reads TGTGCCAGCAGTGGGGTTGGGGGGTATGGCTACACCTTC. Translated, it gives CASSGVGGYGYTF.

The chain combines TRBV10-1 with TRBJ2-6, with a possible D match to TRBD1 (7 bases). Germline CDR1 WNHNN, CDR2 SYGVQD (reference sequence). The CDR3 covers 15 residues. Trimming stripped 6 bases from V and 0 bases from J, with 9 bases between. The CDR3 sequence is CASSQGGSGANVLTF. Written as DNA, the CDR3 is TGCGCCAGCAGCCAGGGGGGCTCTGGGGCCAACGTCCTGACTTTC.

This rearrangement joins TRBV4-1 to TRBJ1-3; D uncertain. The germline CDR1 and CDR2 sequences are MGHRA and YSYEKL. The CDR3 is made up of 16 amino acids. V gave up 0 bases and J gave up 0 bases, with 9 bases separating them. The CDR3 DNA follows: TGCGCCAGCAGCCAAGACAGACATTACTCTGGAAACACCATATATTTT. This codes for CASSQDRHYSGNTIYF.

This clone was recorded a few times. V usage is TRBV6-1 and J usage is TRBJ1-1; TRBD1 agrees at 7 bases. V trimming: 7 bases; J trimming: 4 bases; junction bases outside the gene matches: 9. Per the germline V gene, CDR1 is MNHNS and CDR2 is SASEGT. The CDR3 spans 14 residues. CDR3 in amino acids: CASTKGTVSTEAFF. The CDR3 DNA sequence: TGTGCCAGCACTAAAGGGACAGTTAGCACTGAAGCTTTCTTT.

CDR3 sequence (DNA): TGTGCCAGCAGCTTAGTGGCCGGGGGCTACAATGAGCAGTTCTTC. Its translation: CASSLVAGGYNEQFF. The J gene is TRBJ2-1, the V gene TRBV13, with D possibly matching TRBD2 (6 bases). Trimming took 1 base from V and 3 from J, leaving 10 bases between them. CDR1 and CDR2 (germline): PRHDT, FYEKMQ (reference sequence). CDR3 size: 15 residues.

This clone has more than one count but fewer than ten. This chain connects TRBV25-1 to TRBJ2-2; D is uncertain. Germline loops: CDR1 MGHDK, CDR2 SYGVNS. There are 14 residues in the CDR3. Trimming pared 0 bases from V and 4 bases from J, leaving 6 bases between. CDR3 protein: CASSEYTTTGELFF. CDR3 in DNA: TGTGCCAGCAGTGAATACACAACCACCGGGGAGCTGTTTTTT.

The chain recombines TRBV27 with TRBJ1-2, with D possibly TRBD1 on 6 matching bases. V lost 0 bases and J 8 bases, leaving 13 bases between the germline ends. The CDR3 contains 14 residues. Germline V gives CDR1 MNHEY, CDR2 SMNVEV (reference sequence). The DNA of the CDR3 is TGTGCCAGCAGTTTATCCCAGGGGTCCTTCGGCTACACCTTC. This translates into CASSLSQGSFGYTF.

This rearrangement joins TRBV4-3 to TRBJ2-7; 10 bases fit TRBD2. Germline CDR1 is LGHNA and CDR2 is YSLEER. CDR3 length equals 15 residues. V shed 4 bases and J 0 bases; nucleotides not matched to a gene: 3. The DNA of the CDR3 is TGCGCCAGCAGCCTGACTAGCGGGCTCTCCTACGAGCAGTACTTC. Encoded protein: CASSLTSGLSYEQYF.

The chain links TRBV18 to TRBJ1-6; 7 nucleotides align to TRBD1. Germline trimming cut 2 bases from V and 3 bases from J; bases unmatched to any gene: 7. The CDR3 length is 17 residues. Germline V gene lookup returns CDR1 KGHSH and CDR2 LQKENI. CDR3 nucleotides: TGTGCCAGCTCACCATTTCTTACAGGGGACTATAATTCACCCCTCCACTTT. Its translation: CASSPFLTGDYNSPLHF.

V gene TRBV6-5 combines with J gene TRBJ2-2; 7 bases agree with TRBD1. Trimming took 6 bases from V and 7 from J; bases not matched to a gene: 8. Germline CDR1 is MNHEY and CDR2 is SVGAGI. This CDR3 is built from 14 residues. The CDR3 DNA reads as TGTGCCAGCAGAGACAGGGAGAATATCGGGGAGCTGTTTTTT. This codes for CASRDRENIGELFF.

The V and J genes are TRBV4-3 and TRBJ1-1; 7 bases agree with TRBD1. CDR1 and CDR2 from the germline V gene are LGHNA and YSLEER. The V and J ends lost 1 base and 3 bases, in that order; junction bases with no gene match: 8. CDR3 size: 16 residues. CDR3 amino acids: CASSQVLGTADTEAFF. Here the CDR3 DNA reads TGCGCCAGCAGCCAAGTTTTAGGGACAGCGGACACTGAAGCTTTCTTT.

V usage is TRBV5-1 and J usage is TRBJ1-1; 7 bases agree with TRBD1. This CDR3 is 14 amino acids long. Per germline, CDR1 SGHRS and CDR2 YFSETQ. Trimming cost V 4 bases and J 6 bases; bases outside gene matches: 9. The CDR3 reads CASSPRQGGPEAFF. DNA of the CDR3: TGCGCCAGCAGCCCGCGACAGGGTGGACCTGAAGCTTTCTTT.